Below, 10 T cell receptor beta chains from the same sample are listed, as sequenced in a study of blood T cell repertoires in COVID-19. Libraries were prepared by immunoSEQ multiplex PCR; TCRdb keeps only in-frame clonotypes and omits some of them. This sample has 30,000 to 50,000 clones; about four fifths occur once, and the top ten carry roughly 15%. Sequenced sample: peripheral blood. Receptors originate from a man aged 50 to 59 with active or convalescent COVID-19.

The chain joins TRBV2 to TRBJ1-1; 8 bases are a match to TRBD1. With 8 bases clipped from V and 0 bases from J, the junction kept 8 bases outside the gene matches. CDR1 SNHLY and CDR2 FYNNEI come from the germline V gene. The CDR3 runs 15 residues. CDR3 amino acids: CASLPLTGVNTEAFF. Here the CDR3 DNA reads TGTGCCAGCCTGCCTCTGACAGGGGTGAACACTGAAGCTTTCTTT.

The sample holds one count of this clone. The J gene is TRBJ2-1, the V gene TRBV9; 9 nucleotides align to TRBD2. This CDR3 is 17 amino acids long. Germline-derived CDR1 and CDR2 are SGDLS and YYNGEE. V lost 3 bases to trimming and J lost 3 bases; unmatched junction nucleotides: 10. The DNA of the CDR3 is TGTGCCAGCAGCGCAAGAGGGAAAGCGGGGGGCTACAATGAGCAGTTCTTC. Protein: CASSARGKAGGYNEQFF.

In nucleotides, the CDR3 is TGTGCCAGCAGCTCACCCGGGGAAACCTATAATTCACCCCTCCACTTT. It codes for CASSSPGETYNSPLHF. V gene TRBV5-4 combines with J gene TRBJ1-6; D gene ambiguous. The germline V and J ends were trimmed by 3 bases and 2 bases, with 12 bases remaining between them. This CDR3 is built from 16 residues. CDR1 SGHNT and CDR2 YYREEE come from the germline V gene (reference sequence).

The rearrangement uses TRBV5-1 and TRBJ1-2, with TRBD1 matching 7 bases. The germline CDR1 and CDR2 sequences are SGHRS and YFSETQ. The V segment lost 4 bases and the J segment 7 bases; nucleotides outside the gene matches: 7. The CDR3 is made up of 13 amino acids. As DNA, the CDR3 is TGCGCCAGCAGCGTAGGGGGCGCAGCTGGCTACACCTTC. Amino acid sequence: CASSVGGAAGYTF.

Details on this clone: Additional DNA sequences in this sample encode the identical CDR3. This rearrangement joins TRBV9 to TRBJ2-2; D is uncertain. V lost 0 bases and J lost 3, with 6 bases in between. CDR1 and CDR2 from the germline V gene are SGDLS and YYNGEE. CDR3 size: 14 residues. Written as DNA, the CDR3 is TGTGCCAGCAGCGTAGACTACTACACCGGGGAGCTGTTTTTT. Protein sequence: CASSVDYYTGELFF. Complete variable domain (other parts from reference TRBV9 and TRBJ2-2): DSGVTQTPKHLITATGQRVTLRCSPRSGDLSVYWYQQSLDQGLQFLIQYYNGEERAKGNILERFSAQQFPDLHSELNLSSLELGDSALYFCASSVDYYTGELFFGEGSRLTVL.

The gene calls are TRBV12-5 and TRBJ2-5; 7 bases map to TRBD1. Germline assignment: CDR1 LGHNT and CDR2 FRNRAP. The CDR3 has 15 amino acids. V lost 1 base and J lost 4; bases outside the gene matches: 6. The CDR3 DNA is TGTGCTAGTGGTTTGGGGACAGGAGGTCGAGAGACCCAGTACTTC. Encoded protein: CASGLGTGGRETQYF.

The chain uses TRBV6-1 and TRBJ2-3; 11 nucleotides match TRBD2. The J segment lost 6 bases and the V segment lost 2 bases, leaving 4 bases of the junction unmatched. The CDR3 spans 15 residues. The germline V gene encodes CDR1 MNHNS and CDR2 SASEGT. Here the CDR3 DNA reads TGTGCCAGCAGTGAATTAGCGGGGGGGCCTGATACGCAGTATTTT. Translated, it gives CASSELAGGPDTQYF.

J is TRBJ1-2 and V is TRBV5-1; 8 positions match TRBD1. The junction had 7 bases not matched to a gene; V was cut back by 3 bases and J by 3 bases. CDR1 and CDR2 (germline): SGHRS, YFSETQ. This CDR3 region has 15 residues. CDR3 loop: CASSYDGQGHYGYTF. The CDR3 DNA is TGCGCCAGCAGCTACGACGGACAGGGCCACTATGGCTACACCTTC.

In this sample, this clone is medium-sized (0.01 to 0.1%). J is TRBJ1-1 and V is TRBV6-5, with 7 positions matching TRBD1. CDR3 length: 14 residues. Trimming removed 2 bases from V and 4 bases from J; junction bases left unmatched: 4. Germline CDR1 and CDR2: MNHEY and SVGAGI. The CDR3 DNA reads as TGTGCCAGCAGTTACAGGCAGGGGGGCACTGAAGCTTTCTTT. Encoded protein: CASSYRQGGTEAFF.

This chain links TRBV30 with TRBJ1-2; 9 bases align to TRBD1. The germline V gene encodes CDR1 GTSNPN and CDR2 SVGIG (reference sequence). This CDR3 spans 15 amino acids. V was clipped by 3 bases and J by 6 bases; unmatched bases: 11. The CDR3 sequence: CAWRYRGRGVDGYTF. CDR3 DNA sequence: TGTGCCTGGAGGTACAGGGGGCGCGGAGTAGATGGCTACACCTTC.